This T cell receptor (beta chain) was sequenced for a study of regulatory T cells in long-lasting Graves disease. Overall study context: Graves' patients who were just diagnosed had used antithyroid drugs for under 3 months. Whole-study results and caveats: Those with persistent disease had in common more public clonotypes (around 2,700) than new patients (about 970). Patients with persistent disease showed a bias toward TRBV28, TRBJ1-2 and TRBJ2-5.

Turning to this clonotype: The antigen is not known.

The length of the CDR3 is 13 residues. V shed 2 bases and J shed 2 bases, with 9 bases lying between them. Germline CDR1 reads GTSNPN; CDR2 reads SVGIG (reference sequence). This sample's time point: newly diagnosed GD, antithyroid drugs for less than 3 months. RNA from PBMCs was the source of the TCR library. For TCR beta, libraries came from iRepertoire HTBI primers and Arm-PCR of CDR3 regions. TCRdb called the multiplex PCR reads again in MiXCR, with one record for every CDR3 protein. The sample records roughly 520,000 distinct CDR3 sequences, about 11% being singletons. The sample also formed part of further work on T cells in Graves' hyperthyroidism and ophthalmopathy. From that paper: Within blood appeared most thyroid clonotypes that had expanded above 0.001.

This clonotype originated in a woman under 40 with Graves disease. V and J are TRBV30 and TRBJ1-2; D not certain. The material was peripheral blood mononuclear cells (PBMCs), obtained at new diagnosis, from a patient treated with antithyroid drugs. The CDR3 nucleotides are TGTGCCTGGAGTCGAGTCAGAAACTATGGCTACACCTTC. It yields the protein CAWSRVRNYGYTF.